The 15 T cell receptor beta chains given below trace back to one sample, sequenced in a study of response to subunit inactivated influenza vaccine. TCRdb ran MiXCR on the RT-PCR reads and lists one entry per CDR3 protein. Among more than 700,000 distinct CDR3 sequences listed, 20% to 25% were seen once. The source was PBMCs from blood, collected around 5 days after vaccination. These TCRs come from a man aged 45-60 years who received an inactivated influenza vaccine.

This chain connects TRBV20-1 to TRBJ1-2; TRBD1 might be the D (6 bases). The V gene's germline CDR1 is DFQATT and CDR2 SNEGSKA (reference sequence). This CDR3 contains 14 residues. V dropped 1 base and J dropped 3 bases, with 12 bases sitting between them. For the CDR3, the DNA is TGCAGTGCTAGAGTGAAGGGGGAGGACTATGGCTACACCTTC. Protein: CSARVKGEDYGYTF.

The chain joins TRBV7-9 to TRBJ1-2, with no clear D. Trimming left V 1 base short and J 5 bases short, with 8 bases between. This CDR3 comprises 13 residues. Germline-derived CDR1 and CDR2 are SEHNR and FQNEAQ (reference sequence). Here the CDR3 reads CASSLEAKYGYTF. The CDR3 DNA follows: TGTGCCAGCAGCTTAGAGGCCAAGTATGGCTACACCTTC.

This chain uses TRBV28 with TRBJ2-7, with D perhaps TRBD1 (5 bases). Germline lookup yields CDR1 MDHEN and CDR2 SYDVKM. Trimming left V 4 bases short and J 6 bases short, with 10 bases between. The CDR3 has 12 amino acids. This chain's CDR3 is CASSSTGPEQYF. The CDR3 region has the DNA TGTGCCAGCAGTTCAACAGGTCCCGAGCAGTACTTC.

The chain combines TRBV4-3 with TRBJ2-7, with D uncertain. The CDR3 loop spans 12 amino acids. Germline loops: CDR1 LGHNA, CDR2 YSLEER. With 0 bases removed from V and 6 bases from J, the gap between germline ends came to 6 bases. The CDR3 loop is CASSQDRSEQYF. The CDR3 DNA is TGCGCCAGCAGCCAAGATCGGAGCGAGCAGTACTTC.

This clonotype was counted a few times. J is TRBJ1-2 and V is TRBV7-8; D ambiguous. The germline V gene has CDR1 SGHVS and CDR2 FQNEAQ. The V gene lost 0 bases and the J gene lost 6 bases, with 14 bases spanning the gap. The CDR3 covers 15 residues. The CDR3 reads CASSLAFRSINGYTF. The CDR3 coding sequence is TGTGCCAGCAGCTTAGCTTTCAGATCAATTAATGGCTACACCTTC.

This clonotype was seen a handful of times. The V call is TRBV29-1, the J call TRBJ2-5; D possibly matches TRBD1 or TRBD2 (5 bases each). The V gene lost 7 bases and the J gene lost 3 bases, with 27 bases spanning the gap. The CDR3 has 17 residues. Germline lookup yields CDR1 SQVTM and CDR2 ANQGSEA. CDR3 residues: CSGRSPDHRGGKETQYF. The CDR3 DNA reads TGCAGCGGCCGAAGTCCCGATCACCGTGGGGGAAAAGAGACCCAGTACTTC.

The chain recombines TRBV7-2 with TRBJ2-1, with 9 bases matching TRBD1. The germline CDR1 and CDR2 sequences are SGHTA and FQGNSA. The J segment lost 7 bases and the V segment lost 5 bases, leaving 6 bases of the junction unmatched. The CDR3 runs 14 residues. CDR3 sequence: CASSPTGGMNEQFF. CDR3 nucleotides: TGTGCCAGCAGCCCGACAGGGGGTATGAATGAGCAGTTCTTC.

The genes are TRBV15 and TRBJ1-4; D remains ambiguous. Germline loops: CDR1 LNHNV, CDR2 YYDKDF (reference sequence). This CDR3 is 12 amino acids long. The V end was cut by 5 bases, the J end by 5 bases, with 6 bases between. The CDR3 DNA reads as TGTGCCACCAGCGTATCGAATGAAAAACTGTTTTTT. It is translated as CATSVSNEKLFF.

This chain connects TRBV7-8 to TRBJ2-7; 14 positions match TRBD2. The CDR3 sequence is 17 residues long. Germline CDR1 reads SGHVS; CDR2 reads FQNEAQ. V lost 1 base and J lost 3; bases outside the gene matches: 5. This chain's CDR3 is CASSLVTGTSGGYEQYF. CDR3 coding DNA: TGTGCCAGCAGCTTAGTTACCGGGACTAGCGGGGGCTACGAGCAGTACTTC.

This clonotype turned up a few times. This may stem from a read error, because a much larger clone lies one nucleotide away. The J gene is TRBJ2-3, the V gene TRBV2, with 10 bases that match TRBD2. Germline loops: CDR1 SNHLY, CDR2 FYNNEI. The CDR3 sequence is 18 residues long. The CDR3 is CTSSSPGLAEKSTDTQYF. CDR3 bases: TGTACCAGCAGTTCTCCCGGACTAGCGGAAAAATCCACAGATACGCAGTATTTT.

The chain employs TRBV7-2 and TRBJ2-3; 8 nucleotides agree with TRBD2. This CDR3 is 15 amino acids long. V lost 6 bases to trimming and J lost 2 bases; unmatched junction nucleotides: 7. Per germline, CDR1 SGHTA and CDR2 FQGNSA. The CDR3 DNA reads TGTGCCAGCAGTTCGACTAGCGTCTTCACAGATACGCAGTATTTT. Protein sequence: CASSSTSVFTDTQYF.

The chain is built from TRBV7-9 and TRBJ2-7; D gene unclear. Germline V CDR1 and CDR2: SEHNR, FQNEAQ (reference sequence). This CDR3 region has 13 residues. The V end was cut by 1 base, the J end by 4 bases, with 8 bases between. As DNA, the CDR3 is TGTGCCAGCAGCTTAGGGAACCAATACGAGCAGTACTTC. Its translation is CASSLGNQYEQYF.

The genes are TRBV4-1 and TRBJ2-7; no firm D call. The V end was cut by 2 bases, the J end by 3 bases, with 17 bases between. CDR3 length equals 16 residues. Germline values: CDR1 MGHRA, CDR2 YSYEKL. The CDR3 reads CASSQSTTSSLYEQYF. The CDR3 DNA reads TGCGCCAGCAGCCAATCGACGACATCCTCACTCTACGAGCAGTACTTC.

The rearrangement links TRBV20-1 to TRBJ1-2; maybe TRBD1 (6 bases). This CDR3 contains 14 residues. The V and J ends lost 5 bases and 2 bases respectively, with 15 bases between them. Looked up from germline, CDR1 is DFQATT and CDR2 is SNEGSKA (reference sequence). DNA of the CDR3: TGCAGTGCTGTTCCCAAAGGGACAAACTATGGCTACACCTTC. Its translation is CSAVPKGTNYGYTF.

Only one count was recorded for this clonotype. The rearrangement links TRBV12-3 or TRBV12-4 to TRBJ2-1, with 9 bases fitting TRBD2. This CDR3 has 14 residues. Trimming at V came to 5 bases and at J to 12 bases, leaving 11 bases not matched to a gene. CDR3 sequence (DNA): TGTGCCAGCAGTGTCCCGGGACTAGCCGTTTGGCAGTTCTTC. Amino acids: CASSVPGLAVWQFF.